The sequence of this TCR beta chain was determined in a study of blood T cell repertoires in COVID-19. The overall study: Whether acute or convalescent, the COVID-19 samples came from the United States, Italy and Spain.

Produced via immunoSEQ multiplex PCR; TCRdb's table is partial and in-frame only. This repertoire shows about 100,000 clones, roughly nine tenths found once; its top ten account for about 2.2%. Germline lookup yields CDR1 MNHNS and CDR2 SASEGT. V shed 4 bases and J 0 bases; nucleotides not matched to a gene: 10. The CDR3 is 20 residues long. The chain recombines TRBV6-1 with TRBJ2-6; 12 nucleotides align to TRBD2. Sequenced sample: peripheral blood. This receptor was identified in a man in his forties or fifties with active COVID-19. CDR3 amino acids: CASSGALLAGGRSGANVLTF. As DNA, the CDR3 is TGTGCCAGCAGTGGAGCCCTACTAGCGGGGGGCCGCTCTGGGGCCAACGTCCTGACTTTC.